Below are 24 T cell receptor beta chains sequenced from a single sample in a study of T cell responses to AZD1222 COVID-19 vaccine (dated by TCRdb to 2020 to 2022). Read against the paper, the sample's time point label means: about 28 days (+/-7) after the second vaccine dose. The treatment or condition label for this specimen denotes: meningococcal conjugate vaccine given as trial control. Receptor libraries were prepared by the immunoSEQ multiplex PCR assay. Sourced from immuneACCESS, this table was stored by TCRdb with only in-frame sequences that have V and J called. A share of the clones is absent; for the studies checked, an unresolved V gene accounts for under half, and the remainder has no known explanation. The sample yields 200,000 to 250,000 clones; about 95% were counted once. Roughly 1.8% of the sample lies in the top ten. The material sequenced was peripheral blood, taken 28 days after the second dose of the MenACWY control vaccine. The receptors stem from an adult who received the MenACWY meningococcal vaccine as a control.

V usage is TRBV5-5 and J usage is TRBJ2-7; weak D call: TRBD1 (6 bases). V lost 3 bases, J lost 4 bases, and 14 bases lay in between. Germline assignment: CDR1 SGHKS and CDR2 YYEKEE (reference sequence). This CDR3 is 14 amino acids long. The CDR3 coding sequence is TGTGCCAGCAGCTGGGATCTCCAGGGGTACGAGCAGTACTTC. Translation: CASSWDLQGYEQYF.

The chain couples TRBV30 to TRBJ1-4; a weak D match, TRBD1 (5 bases). V shed 5 bases and J shed 8 bases, with 12 bases lying between them. CDR1 GTSNPN and CDR2 SVGIG come from the germline V gene (reference sequence). The CDR3 contains 12 residues. CDR3 DNA sequence: TGTGCCTGGTCGGGGGATACAGAAAAACTGTTTTTT. Its translation: CAWSGDTEKLFF. The full variable domain, with the rest looked up from reference TRBV30 and TRBJ1-4, is SQTIHQWPATLVQPVGSPLSLECTVEGTSNPNLYWYRQAAGRGLQLLFYSVGIGQISSEVPQNLSASRPQDRQFILSSKKLLLSDSGFYLCAWSGDTEKLFFGSGTQLSVL.

This chain uses TRBV19 with TRBJ1-4; 8 nucleotides align to TRBD1. The trim removed 6 bases at V and 7 bases at J, leaving 13 bases unmatched. The germline V gene has CDR1 LNHDA and CDR2 SQIVND (reference sequence). The CDR3 runs 16 residues. In DNA, the CDR3 is TGTGCCAGTAGGAACCGGGACAGGATGTTAGGTGAAAAACTGTTTTTT. This sequence encodes CASRNRDRMLGEKLFF.

This sequence joins TRBV2 and TRBJ1-1; D is uncertain. There are 13 residues in the CDR3. Germline assignment: CDR1 SNHLY and CDR2 FYNNEI. Trimming took off 6 bases at V and 1 base at J, with 9 bases between the two ends. CDR3 coding DNA: TGTGCCAGCAGGGGCCCTGAGAACACTGAAGCTTTCTTT. Protein product: CASRGPENTEAFF.

This clone was recorded once. The chain links TRBV19 to TRBJ2-7, with D possibly TRBD1 on 6 matching bases. V gave up 3 bases and J gave up 3 bases, with 12 bases separating them. The CDR3 contains 14 residues. The germline gives CDR1 LNHDA, CDR2 SQIVND (reference sequence). The CDR3 here is CASSINRVSYEQYF. In DNA, the CDR3 is TGTGCCAGTAGTATTAACAGGGTAAGCTACGAGCAGTACTTC.

The chain links TRBV11-2 to TRBJ2-7, with no clear D. The CDR3 runs 14 residues. CDR1 is SGHAT, CDR2 FQNNGV, per germline. V shed 5 bases and J shed 3 bases, with 14 bases lying between them. The CDR3 region has the DNA TGTGCCAGCAGCCCGGCGGCCAGAAACTACGAGCAGTACTTC. It codes for CASSPAARNYEQYF.

The gene calls are TRBV5-6 and TRBJ2-6, with 11 bases aligning to TRBD2. The CDR3 sequence is 19 residues long. Losses at the gene ends were 1 base for V and 2 bases for J; bases not matched to a gene: 8. The V gene's germline CDR1 is SGHDT and CDR2 YYEEEE. CDR3 residues: CASSLLASGGLTGANVLTF. CDR3 nucleotide sequence: TGTGCCAGCAGCTTGTTGGCTAGCGGGGGGCTCACTGGGGCCAACGTCCTGACTTTC. Drawing the rest from reference TRBV5-6 and TRBJ2-6, the complete variable domain is DAGVTQSPTHLIKTRGQQVTLRCSPKSGHDTVSWYQQALGQGPQFIFQYYEEEERQRGNFPDRFSGHQFPNYSSELNVNALLLGDSALYLCASSLLASGGLTGANVLTFGAGSRLTVL.

This clone was seen just once. Here the CDR3 DNA reads TGTGCCAGCAGCCAAGGGACAGAGAACCCTAATGAAAAACTGTTTTTT. Its translation is CASSQGTENPNEKLFF. The V and J genes are TRBV4-2 and TRBJ1-4; D may be TRBD1 (6 bases). Germline assignment: CDR1 LGHNA and CDR2 YNFKEQ. The germline V and J ends were trimmed by 1 base and 3 bases, with 12 bases remaining between them. The CDR3 has 16 residues.

The V and J genes are TRBV7-3 and TRBJ2-2, with TRBD1 matching over 10 bases. CDR1 is SGHTA and CDR2 is FQGTGA in the germline V gene. With V trimmed by 5 bases and J by 8 bases, 5 bases remained unmatched. This CDR3 spans 14 amino acids. The CDR3 sequence: CASSRDRGQGELFF. CDR3 nucleotide sequence: TGTGCCAGCAGCCGTGACAGGGGGCAGGGGGAGCTGTTTTTT.

This rearrangement joins TRBV21-1 to TRBJ2-7. TRBV21-1 is marked as a pseudogene. There are 13 residues in the CDR3. CDR3 region: CASSRITICEQYF. CDR3 in DNA: TGTGCCAGCAGCAGAATTACCATCTGCGAGCAGTACTTC.

The gene calls are TRBV5-4 and TRBJ2-7; tentatively, D is TRBD1 (5 bases). The ends were cut back, 2 bases at V and 5 bases at J, with 8 bases in the middle. The CDR3 covers 12 residues. Germline lookup yields CDR1 SGHNT and CDR2 YYREEE (reference sequence). CDR3 sequence (DNA): TGTGCCAGCAGCTTCCAGGGCAACGAGCAGTACTTC. Translating gives CASSFQGNEQYF.

The J gene is TRBJ2-1, the V gene TRBV11-3; D could derive from TRBD1 or TRBD2 (5 bases each). The CDR3 extends over 14 amino acids. Trimming shortened V by 4 bases and J by 4 bases, and 11 bases separated the two germline ends. CDR1 is SGHNT and CDR2 is YENEEA in the germline V gene. In nucleotides, the CDR3 is TGTGCCAGCAGCTCCCGGGACGGATACAATGAGCAGTTCTTC. This translates into CASSSRDGYNEQFF.

The chain recombines TRBV5-6 with TRBJ1-6; D is possibly TRBD1 (5 bases). This CDR3 is 14 amino acids long. V dropped 0 bases and J dropped 6 bases, with 7 bases sitting between them. The germline V gene has CDR1 SGHDT and CDR2 YYEEEE. The CDR3 is CASSLGGGNSPLHF. CDR3 DNA: TGTGCCAGCAGCTTGGGTGGGGGTAATTCACCCCTCCACTTT.

This chain uses TRBV7-9 with TRBJ2-2; perhaps D is TRBD1 or TRBD2 (6 bases each). The CDR3 contains 16 residues. In germline, CDR1 is SEHNR, CDR2 FQNEAQ (reference sequence). Trimming pared 5 bases from V and 3 bases from J, leaving 16 bases between. CDR3 nucleotide sequence: TGTGCCAGCAGCCCTAAGTGGGGGGCCGACACCGGGGAGCTGTTTTTT. Amino acids: CASSPKWGADTGELFF.

This clone was counted a few times. This chain links TRBV11-2 with TRBJ2-2; 10 bases match TRBD1. V dropped 2 bases and J dropped 0; count of bases not matched to a gene: 3. The CDR3 covers 17 residues. Germline V lookup: CDR1 SGHAT, CDR2 FQNNGV. The CDR3 loop is CASSLPGTGANTGELFF. CDR3 in DNA: TGTGCCAGCAGCTTACCCGGGACAGGGGCGAACACCGGGGAGCTGTTTTTT.

This clone was found once. The gene calls are TRBV24-1 and TRBJ2-4; 11 bases agree with TRBD1. The germline CDR1 and CDR2 sequences are KGHDR and SFDVKD. The CDR3 extends over 16 amino acids. V lost 8 bases and J lost 2; bases outside the gene matches: 7. The CDR3 region has the DNA TGTGCCACCAAGGAGGTGGACAGGGGGCCCAAAAACATTCAGTACTTC. Protein sequence: CATKEVDRGPKNIQYF.

This CDR3 is CASGGLAGGQVDTQYF. CDR3 nucleotides: TGTGCCAGCGGGGGACTAGCGGGAGGGCAGGTAGATACGCAGTATTTT. The J gene is TRBJ2-3, the V gene TRBV2; 16 positions match TRBD2. This CDR3 is 16 amino acids long. J lost 5 bases, V lost 8 bases, and 7 bases had no gene match. Germline loops: CDR1 SNHLY, CDR2 FYNNEI.

The chain recombines TRBV28 with TRBJ2-1; 8 nucleotides agree with TRBD1. The germline CDR1 and CDR2 sequences are MDHEN and SYDVKM. J was trimmed by 3 bases and V by 6 bases; bases with no gene match: 10. The CDR3 covers 16 residues. CDR3 DNA: TGTGCCAGCAGCTGGGAGCGACAGGGGCTCTACAATGAGCAGTTCTTC. This translates into CASSWERQGLYNEQFF.

Only one count was recorded for this clone. The V and J genes are TRBV7-2 and TRBJ2-1; 8 bases fit TRBD1. The length of the CDR3 is 13 residues. V shed 6 bases and J 8 bases; nucleotides not matched to a gene: 6. The germline V gene has CDR1 SGHTA and CDR2 FQGNSA. The CDR3 sequence is CASRVTGAHEQFF. The CDR3 region has the DNA TGTGCCAGCAGGGTGACAGGGGCGCATGAGCAGTTCTTC.

V and J are TRBV28 and TRBJ1-2; D is ambiguous. The CDR3 sequence is 13 residues long. Trimming pared 3 bases from V and 6 bases from J, leaving 11 bases between. Germline-derived CDR1 and CDR2 are MDHEN and SYDVKM. Written as DNA, the CDR3 is TGTGCCAGCAGTTTCACGGGCTCGGATGGCTACACCTTC. Amino acid sequence: CASSFTGSDGYTF.

The chain uses TRBV19 and TRBJ2-1, with 8 bases that match TRBD2. Germline assignment: CDR1 LNHDA and CDR2 SQIVND (reference sequence). The CDR3 runs to 15 residues. Trimming cost V 5 bases and J 6 bases; bases outside gene matches: 9. CDR3 nucleotides: TGTGCCAGTAGTTTTGGACTAGCTACGTCCAATGAGCAGTTCTTC. Its translation is CASSFGLATSNEQFF.

The rearrangement links TRBV6-5 to TRBJ2-7; D is undetermined. This CDR3 comprises 13 residues. Germline V CDR1 and CDR2: MNHEY, SVGAGI. V lost 6 bases and J lost 1, with 10 bases in between. The CDR3 is CASRAQASYEQYF. The CDR3, as DNA: TGTGCCAGCAGGGCCCAAGCGTCCTACGAGCAGTACTTC.

The chain uses TRBV30 and TRBJ1-1, with no clear D. In germline, CDR1 is GTSNPN, CDR2 SVGIG (reference sequence). With 0 bases removed from V and 4 bases from J, the gap between germline ends came to 9 bases. This CDR3 has 13 residues. Written as DNA, the CDR3 is TGTGCCTGGAGTGTAGATAGCAGCACTGAAGCTTTCTTT. This translates into CAWSVDSSTEAFF.

The chain joins TRBV6-5 to TRBJ2-7; D uncertain. Trimming removed 2 bases from V and 3 bases from J, with 11 bases in between. The CDR3 is 14 residues long. Germline-derived CDR1 and CDR2 are MNHEY and SVGAGI. The CDR3 reads CASSYAKGGYEQYF. The CDR3 coding sequence is TGTGCCAGCAGTTACGCGAAGGGTGGCTACGAGCAGTACTTC.